These T cell receptor beta chains were read from a single sample in a study of sequential checkpoint blockade in melanoma. TCRdb's table, derived via immunoSEQ multiplex PCR, lists solely in-frame clones and lacks some. Here the sample spans tens of thousands of clones, approximately 86% being singletons. Sequenced material: CD8+ T cells sorted from blood (inferred from file names), taken from a patient given nivolumab and ipilimumab in sequence. These receptor sequences come from a human donor with melanoma. Each CDR3 is given with its conserved first and last residue. Each record gives: D gene, clone size, J gene, V gene, CDR3 DNA, CDR3 protein. The D gene is left open where the match is weak. The listing skips clone size in some rows; elsewhere it reads once, few, many or a size class.

>TRBD2|-|TRBJ2-3|TRBV2
TGTGCCAGGCAACTAGCGGGGGGGGCAGATACGCAGTATTTT
CARQLAGGADTQYF
>TRBD2|-|TRBJ2-7|TRBV28
TGTGCCAGCAGTCAAGGGACTAGCGCCTACGAGCAGTACTTC
CASSQGTSAYEQYF
>-|-|TRBJ2-7|TRBV4-1
TGCGCCAGCAGCCAAGATCCCGGGAGCGAGCAGTACTTC
CASSQDPGSEQYF
>-|-|TRBJ1-1|TRBV5-1
TGCGCCAGCAGTTCAGGGCGCGACACTGAAGCTTTCTTT
CASSSGRDTEAFF
>TRBD2|-|TRBJ2-1|TRBV5-1
TGCGCCAGCAGCTTGAGGCCTAGCGGGAGGGCATGGGAGCAGTTCTTC
CASSLRPSGRAWEQFF
>TRBD1|once|TRBJ1-2|TRBV7-9
TGTGCCAGCAGCTTTGACAGGGTATCGAATGGCTACACCTTC
CASSFDRVSNGYTF
>-|-|TRBJ2-7|TRBV27
TGTGCCAGCAGCTCCCGGCCCCCCGGAGACCTCTCCTACGAGCAGTACTTC
CASSSRPPGDLSYEQYF
>-|-|TRBJ1-2|TRBV4-3
TGCGCCAGCAGCCAAGAGGGGGAAAGTTGGTCAGGGGAAGGCTACACCTTC
CASSQEGESWSGEGYTF
>-|-|TRBJ1-5|TRBV25-1
TGTGCCAGCAGTGAGACAGTTTCTGAGCCCCAGCATTTT
CASSETVSEPQHF
>-|-|TRBJ2-7|TRBV6-6
TGTGCCAGCAGTTACATGGGGGCTGGGTACGAGCAGTACTTC
CASSYMGAGYEQYF
>-|-|TRBJ2-7|TRBV5-4
TGTGCCAGCAGCTCCGGGGGTAGCGAGCAGTACTTC
CASSSGGSEQYF
>-|once|TRBJ2-3|TRBV10-1
TGCGCCAGCAGTGAGTCCGACAGTTCAATGACAGATACGCAGTATTTT
CASSESDSSMTDTQYF
>TRBD2|-|TRBJ2-5|TRBV2
TGTGCCAGCAGTACGGCCAGCGGGACCCAAGAGACCCAGTACTTC
CASSTASGTQETQYF
>TRBD1|-|TRBJ2-7|TRBV5-4
TGTGCCAGCAGCTTGATGGGGACAGGGGGTTCCGAGCAGTACTTC
CASSLMGTGGSEQYF
>-|-|TRBJ1-1|TRBV7-9
TGTGCCAGCAGCTTAAACGCAGAGAACACTGAAGCTTTCTTT
CASSLNAENTEAFF
>-|-|TRBJ1-5|TRBV27
TGTGCCAGCAGTACCCGACAGCTCCCGCATCAGCCCCAGCATTTT
CASSTRQLPHQPQHF
>TRBD1|-|TRBJ1-5|TRBV15
TGTGCCACCAGCGCACAGGGGGGCAATCAGCCCCAGCATTTT
CATSAQGGNQPQHF
>-|-|TRBJ2-7|TRBV29-1
TGCAGCGTTGAAGATTCCTACGAGCAGTACTTC
CSVEDSYEQYF
>TRBD2|once|TRBJ2-7|TRBV7-2
TGTGCCAGCAGCTTAGGCGGGGGGGCCGGTTACGAGCAGTACTTC
CASSLGGGAGYEQYF
>TRBD1|-|TRBJ1-1|TRBV27
TGTGCCAGCACCTCCCAGGGGGGCAACACTGAAGCTTTCTTT
CASTSQGGNTEAFF
>TRBD1|-|TRBJ1-1|TRBV9
TGTGCCAGCAGCACGGGACAGGGGAGGCCTGAAGCTTTCTTT
CASSTGQGRPEAFF
>-|few|TRBJ1-5|TRBV28
TGTGCCAGCAGTATGGGTTTCCAGGATCAGCCCCAGCATTTT
CASSMGFQDQPQHF
>-|-|TRBJ1-1|TRBV29-1
TGCAGCGTTGTTGCCTATGGGACGGCTAGGACTACTAACACTGAAGCTTTCTTT
CSVVAYGTARTTNTEAFF
>-|once|TRBJ2-7|TRBV5-6
TGTGCCAGCAGCCTACCCTCAGGAGGAAGGAGCTCCTACGAGCAGTACTTC
CASSLPSGGRSSYEQYF
>TRBD1|-|TRBJ1-1|TRBV19
TGTGCCAGTAGTATCCTGACAGGGGCGAACACTGAAGCTTTCTTT
CASSILTGANTEAFF
>TRBD1|-|TRBJ1-2|TRBV7-9
TGTGCCAGCAGCGTACAGGGGCGAGAGAACTATGGCTACACCTTC
CASSVQGRENYGYTF
>TRBD1|-|TRBJ1-2|TRBV11-2
TGTGCCAGCAGACCCCGGGACAGGTCTGATGGCTACACCTTC
CASRPRDRSDGYTF
>TRBD1|-|TRBJ1-4|TRBV27
TGTGCCAGCGGCCGGGACAGGGTGAATGAAAAACTGTTTTTT
CASGRDRVNEKLFF
>-|once|TRBJ2-7|TRBV27
TGTGCCAGCAGTCCGTCACAGGGATATTTTTCCTACGAGCAGTACTTC
CASSPSQGYFSYEQYF
>-|-|TRBJ1-2|TRBV14
TGTGCCAGCAGCTGGGCCCGAGCTAACTATGGCTACACCTTC
CASSWARANYGYTF
>TRBD1|-|TRBJ1-1|TRBV5-1
TGCGCCAGCAGCTTGCATCGTTTCATGGGGGACAGGGATACTGAAGCTTTCTTT
CASSLHRFMGDRDTEAFF
>-|-|TRBJ2-3|TRBV7-9
TGTGCCAGCAGCTTCCCCTCTGTGGATACGCAGTATTTT
CASSFPSVDTQYF
>TRBD1|-|TRBJ1-1|TRBV30
TGTGCCTGGAGCACGACAGGGGTTTGGACTGAAGCTTTCTTT
CAWSTTGVWTEAFF
>-|-|TRBJ2-3|TRBV28
TGTGCCAGCATTCCTGCCAGCGGATACAAGACTAGCACAGATACGCAGTATTTT
CASIPASGYKTSTDTQYF
>-|-|TRBJ2-7|TRBV12-5
TGTGCTAGTGGCTTCGGGAGCCTCTCGATTGGCGAGCAGTACTTC
CASGFGSLSIGEQYF
>TRBD2|-|TRBJ2-3|TRBV5-1
TGCGCCAGCAGCGCAGGACTAGCGGGGGGAGCAGATACGCAGTATTTT
CASSAGLAGGADTQYF
>TRBD2|-|TRBJ2-1|TRBV5-6
TGTGCCAGCAGCTTGCTAGCGGGGGTTGAGCAGTTCTTC
CASSLLAGVEQFF
>TRBD1|-|TRBJ2-5|TRBV28
TGTGCCAGCAGTCCCCTGGGACAGGGGGAAGAGACCCAGTACTTC
CASSPLGQGEETQYF
>-|-|TRBJ2-7|TRBV4-1
TGCGCCAGCAGCCTCCGGGACACCTACGAGCAGTACTTC
CASSLRDTYEQYF
>-|once|TRBJ1-5|TRBV6-1
TGTGCCAGCAGTGAAGATTACCGACTGAATAGCAATCAGCCCCAGCATTTT
CASSEDYRLNSNQPQHF
>-|once|TRBJ2-5|TRBV13
TGTGCCAGCAGCTTACTTGAGGTGGAGACCCAGTACTTC
CASSLLEVETQYF
>-|-|TRBJ2-1|TRBV19
TGTGCCAGTAGTAGACGCCTCTCAGGGGCGCTTTACAATGAGCAGTTCTTC
CASSRRLSGALYNEQFF
>-|-|TRBJ2-4|TRBV5-1
TGCGCCAGCAGCCCCCCCTCGGGGATAAACATTCAGTACTTC
CASSPPSGINIQYF
>-|few|TRBJ2-2|TRBV30
TGTGCCTGGAATCACAGGCACACCGGGGAGCTGTTTTTT
CAWNHRHTGELFF
>TRBD1|-|TRBJ1-2|TRBV5-4
TGTGCCAGCAGCCCCCGTCAGGGGGACTATGGCTACACCTTC
CASSPRQGDYGYTF